The 14 T cell receptor beta chains below all came from one sample that was sequenced in a study of Graves' ophthalmopathy and Graves' hyperthyroidism. Amplified material comprised TCR beta CDR3 regions derived from RNA transcripts. The workflow started with a first-round RT-PCR run with HTBI primers and then moved on to a second-round multiplex PCR. One entry per CDR3 protein, called by TCRdb with MiXCR from the multiplex PCR reads. The sample carries around 1.1 million distinct CDR3 sequences, 35% to 40% recorded once. The sample taken for sequencing was peripheral blood or thyroid tissue (not recorded which). The receptors were gathered from an adult man with Graves' hyperthyroidism.

This clonotype was counted at least ten times. The chain uses TRBV20-1 and TRBJ2-2; 10 nucleotides align to TRBD2. V trimming: 3 bases; J trimming: 4 bases; junction bases outside the gene matches: 8. CDR3 size: 16 residues. Germline V CDR1 and CDR2: DFQATT, SNEGSKA (reference sequence). The CDR3 sequence is CSASNYGTSVTGELFF. DNA of the CDR3: TGCAGTGCTAGCAATTACGGGACTAGCGTCACCGGGGAGCTGTTTTTT.

This clonotype was picked up many times. This rearrangement joins TRBV2 to TRBJ2-5; 7 bases agree with TRBD2. V dropped 10 bases and J dropped 2; count of bases not matched to a gene: 10. This CDR3 spans 14 amino acids. Germline CDR1 and CDR2: SNHLY and FYNNEI. The DNA for the CDR3 is TGTGCCACGGCCAGGGCCGGGGGGCAAGAGACCCAGTACTTC. Translated: CATARAGGQETQYF.

This clonotype was picked up a small number of times. The rearrangement uses TRBV6-5 and TRBJ1-2; D gene ambiguous. The CDR3 extends over 13 amino acids. Trimming pared 0 bases from V and 7 bases from J, leaving 9 bases between. Germline CDR1 MNHEY, CDR2 SVGAGI. The CDR3 loop reads CASSYSFQSGYTF. DNA of the CDR3: TGTGCCAGCAGTTACTCGTTTCAGTCTGGCTACACCTTC.

The chain recombines TRBV29-1 with TRBJ2-5; the D is unclear. Between the trimmed V and J ends, which lost 8 bases and 0 bases, there was a span of 10 bases. Germline lookup yields CDR1 SQVTM and CDR2 ANQGSEA. This CDR3 comprises 12 residues. CDR3 amino acids: CSLAGDQETQYF. The CDR3 DNA sequence: TGCAGCTTGGCTGGGGACCAAGAGACCCAGTACTTC.

The V call is TRBV14, the J call TRBJ2-3, with D perhaps matching TRBD2 (6 bases). The CDR3 covers 16 residues. Germline CDR1 SGHDN, CDR2 FVKESK. V shed 3 bases and J shed 2 bases, with 15 bases lying between them. CDR3 sequence: CASSQPGAPITDTQYF. The CDR3 nucleotides are TGTGCCAGCAGCCAGCCGGGAGCCCCCATCACAGATACGCAGTATTTT.

This clonotype was found many times. The rearrangement joins TRBV10-2 to TRBJ1-5; D is unresolved. Looked up from germline, CDR1 is WSHSY and CDR2 is SAAADI. The CDR3 has 16 residues. The V end was cut by 0 bases, the J end by 6 bases, with 15 bases between. CDR3 residues: CASSESNMAGGQPQHF. The CDR3 DNA reads as TGCGCCAGCAGTGAGTCGAACATGGCGGGAGGTCAGCCCCAGCATTTT.

Ten or more counts support this clonotype. This rearrangement joins TRBV24-1 to TRBJ1-2, with a weak D call TRBD1 (5 bases). CDR3 length equals 12 residues. V lost 2 bases to trimming and J lost 8 bases, with 8 bases between them. Germline values: CDR1 KGHDR, CDR2 SFDVKD. The CDR3 nucleotides read TGTGCCACCAGTGATTACGACAGAGGCTACACCTTC. Translated: CATSDYDRGYTF.

The genes are TRBV15 and TRBJ1-6; TRBD1 matches at 9 bases. The CDR3 contains 14 residues. V was pared by 8 bases and J by 9 bases, with 8 bases of the junction left unmatched. Germline V gene lookup returns CDR1 LNHNV and CDR2 YYDKDF (reference sequence). The CDR3 loop reads CATERDREASPLHF. The CDR3, as DNA: TGTGCCACCGAGAGGGACAGGGAGGCTTCACCCCTCCACTTT.

The rearrangement joins TRBV29-1 to TRBJ2-7; no firm D call. CDR3 length: 12 residues. Germline lookup yields CDR1 SQVTM and CDR2 ANQGSEA. Trimming stripped 5 bases from V and 7 bases from J, with 15 bases between. The CDR3 DNA follows: TGCAGCGTTAAGCCTGGGGTGAGGGAGCAGTACTTC. Protein sequence: CSVKPGVREQYF.

This clonotype was detected ten times or more. This sequence joins TRBV20-1 and TRBJ1-2; 8 nucleotides agree with TRBD1. J lost 6 bases, V lost 0 bases, and 3 bases had no gene match. CDR1 is DFQATT and CDR2 is SNEGSKA in the germline V gene (reference sequence). The CDR3 consists of 13 residues. DNA for the CDR3: TGCAGTGCTAGAGACCAGACAGGGGATGGCTACACCTTC. It translates to CSARDQTGDGYTF.

V usage is TRBV13 and J usage is TRBJ1-5; the D is unclear. Per the germline V gene, CDR1 is PRHDT and CDR2 is FYEKMQ (reference sequence). The V end lost 6 bases, the J end lost 7 bases, and 13 bases lay between the germline ends. This CDR3 spans 13 amino acids. CDR3 bases: TGTGCCAGCAGTGCGGCACCCCAACAGCCCCAGCATTTT. Amino acids: CASSAAPQQPQHF.

The chain joins TRBV12-3 or TRBV12-4 to TRBJ1-4; unclear D gene. This CDR3 region has 13 residues. The V end was cut by 4 bases, the J end by 10 bases, with 13 bases between. The CDR3 is CASSSRRSGKLFF. The CDR3, as DNA: TGTGCCAGCAGTTCCAGAAGGAGCGGAAAACTGTTTTTT.

This clonotype showed up just once. This chain uses TRBV12-3 or TRBV12-4 with TRBJ1-2; D call uncertain. CDR3 length: 15 amino acids. Trimming took 5 bases from V and 2 from J, leaving 15 bases between them. The CDR3 coding sequence is TGTGCCAGCAGTGACCTGAGTTTTGGGAACTATGGCTACACCTTC. It is translated as CASSDLSFGNYGYTF.

To note about this clonotype: One junction end disagrees with the germline gene, perhaps due to a read error. The rearrangement links TRBV7-9 to TRBJ2-2; no definite D call. Per the germline V gene, CDR1 is SEHNR and CDR2 is FQNEAQ (reference sequence). This CDR3 is built from 14 residues. CDR3 loop: CASSHEVNTGELFF. In DNA, the CDR3 is TGCGCCAGCAGCCACGAGGTAAACACCGGGGAGCTGTTTTTT.